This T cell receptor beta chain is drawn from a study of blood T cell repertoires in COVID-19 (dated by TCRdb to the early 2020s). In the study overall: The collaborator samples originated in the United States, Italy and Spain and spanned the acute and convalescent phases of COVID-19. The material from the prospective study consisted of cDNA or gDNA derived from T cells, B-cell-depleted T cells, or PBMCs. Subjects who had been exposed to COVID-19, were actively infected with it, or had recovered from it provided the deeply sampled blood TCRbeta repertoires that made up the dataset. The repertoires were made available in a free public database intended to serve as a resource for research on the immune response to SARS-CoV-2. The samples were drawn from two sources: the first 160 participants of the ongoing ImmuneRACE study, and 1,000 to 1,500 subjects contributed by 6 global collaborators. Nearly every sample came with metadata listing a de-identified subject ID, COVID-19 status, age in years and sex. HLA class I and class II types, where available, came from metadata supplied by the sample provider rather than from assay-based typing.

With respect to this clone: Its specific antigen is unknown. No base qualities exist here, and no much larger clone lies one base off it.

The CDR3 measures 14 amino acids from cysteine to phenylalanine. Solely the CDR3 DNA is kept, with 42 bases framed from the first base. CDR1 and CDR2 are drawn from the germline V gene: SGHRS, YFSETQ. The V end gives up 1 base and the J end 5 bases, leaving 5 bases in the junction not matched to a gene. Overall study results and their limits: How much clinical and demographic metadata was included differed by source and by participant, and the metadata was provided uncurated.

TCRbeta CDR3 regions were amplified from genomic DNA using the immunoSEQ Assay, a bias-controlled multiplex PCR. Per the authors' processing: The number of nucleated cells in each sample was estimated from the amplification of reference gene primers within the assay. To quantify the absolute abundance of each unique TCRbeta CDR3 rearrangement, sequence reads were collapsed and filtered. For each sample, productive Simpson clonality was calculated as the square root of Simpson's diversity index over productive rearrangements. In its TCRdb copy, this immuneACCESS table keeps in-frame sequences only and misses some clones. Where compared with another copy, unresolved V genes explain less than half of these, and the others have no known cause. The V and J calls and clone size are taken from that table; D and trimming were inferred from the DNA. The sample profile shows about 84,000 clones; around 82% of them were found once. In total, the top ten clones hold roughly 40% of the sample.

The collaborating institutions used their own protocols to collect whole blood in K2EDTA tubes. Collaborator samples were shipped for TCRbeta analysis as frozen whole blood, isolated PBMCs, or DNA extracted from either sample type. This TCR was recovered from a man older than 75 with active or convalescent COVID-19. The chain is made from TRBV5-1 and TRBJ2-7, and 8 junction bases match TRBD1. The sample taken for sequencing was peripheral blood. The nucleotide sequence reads TGCGCCAGCAGCTTGAGGACAGGGTGGGACGAGCAGTACTTC. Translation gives CASSLRTGWDEQYF.